Listed here are 18 T cell receptor beta chains from one sample, sequenced in a study of T cells after yellow fever vaccination (dated by TCRdb to between 2018 and 2021). The treatment or condition label on this specimen signifies: live attenuated yellow fever vaccine strain. Library creation used 5' RACE. TCRdb lists the instrument as Illumina NovaSeq 6000. The public reads were run again by TCRdb, first through fastp at Q25 and then through MiXCR, and only productive beta chains were kept. CDR3 protein duplicates are merged, each entry listing the most common genes and DNA. Counted in this sample were around 300,000 distinct CDR3 sequences; roughly 4.3% of them appeared once. Around 24% of the sample goes to the ten largest clones. This sample comprised PBMCs, obtained 5 days after the yellow fever booster vaccination. These receptors were taken from a man aged 18 to 29 who received the YFV17D yellow fever vaccine.

This clonotype came up many times. The chain links TRBV29-1 to TRBJ2-7; 11 positions match TRBD1. V lost 6 bases, J lost 1 base, and 8 bases stayed unmatched. The germline V gene has CDR1 SQVTM and CDR2 ANQGSEA. The CDR3 is 15 residues long. This CDR3 reads CSVSGDRGSSYEQYF. The CDR3 bases are TGCAGCGTATCCGGGGACAGGGGGTCTTCCTACGAGCAGTACTTC.

J is TRBJ1-4 and V is TRBV7-6; a possible D gene is TRBD1 (6 bases). V was cut by 5 bases and J by 4 bases, with 11 bases left in between. The V gene's germline CDR1 is SGHVS and CDR2 FNYEAQ. The CDR3 is made up of 14 amino acids. CDR3 sequence (DNA): TGTGCCAGCAGCGTGGACAGATATAATGAAAAACTGTTTTTT. The encoded protein is CASSVDRYNEKLFF.

V usage is TRBV11-3 and J usage is TRBJ2-2; D possibly matches TRBD1 or TRBD2 (6 bases each). The CDR3 runs to 14 residues. The germline gives CDR1 SGHNT, CDR2 YENEEA. V lost 0 bases to trimming and J lost 7 bases, with 9 bases between them. CDR3 region: CASSLEGGYGELFF. In nucleotides, the CDR3 is TGTGCCAGCAGCTTAGAAGGGGGGTACGGGGAGCTGTTTTTT. The full variable domain, completed using reference TRBV11-3 and TRBJ2-2, is EAGVVQSPRYKIIEKKQPVAFWCNPISGHNTLYWYLQNLGQGPELLIRYENEEAVDDSQLPKDRFSAERLKGVDSTLKIQPAELGDSAVYLCASSLEGGYGELFFGEGSRLTVL.

The table lists this clonotype with a few counts. The rearrangement uses TRBV5-1 and TRBJ1-5; D might be TRBD1 (6 bases). The germline V gene encodes CDR1 SGHRS and CDR2 YFSETQ. Trimming cost V 5 bases and J 3 bases, with 12 bases left between them. This CDR3 has 14 residues. CDR3 bases: TGCGCCAGCAGTCCCGGGACACCCAATCAGCCCCAGCATTTT. Translation: CASSPGTPNQPQHF.

This clonotype was recorded a few times. The rearrangement joins TRBV3-1 to TRBJ2-3, with 11 bases lining up with TRBD2. Germline CDR1 LGHDT, CDR2 YNNKEL (reference sequence). After removal of 1 base from V and 5 bases from J, the junction contained 11 bases not matched to a gene. The length of the CDR3 is 18 residues. The CDR3 sequence is CASSQGISGGARGDTQYF. As DNA, the CDR3 is TGTGCCAGCAGCCAAGGTATTAGCGGGGGGGCCCGGGGAGATACGCAGTATTTT.

This clonotype has at least ten counts. The chain has TRBV3-1 and TRBJ2-7; 8 positions agree with TRBD1. The CDR3 is 13 amino acids. V dropped 4 bases and J dropped 2; count of bases not matched to a gene: 1. Germline V lookup: CDR1 LGHDT, CDR2 YNNKEL (reference sequence). The CDR3 spells CASSRTGTYEQYF. CDR3 bases: TGTGCCAGCAGCCGGACAGGGACCTACGAGCAGTACTTC.

In this sample, this clonotype turned up many times. The chain joins TRBV18 to TRBJ2-3; D call uncertain. CDR1 and CDR2 (germline): KGHSH, LQKENI. The CDR3 contains 15 residues. The ends were cut back, 0 bases at V and 2 bases at J, with 9 bases in the middle. The CDR3: CASSPPVVSTDTQYF. In DNA form, the CDR3 reads TGTGCCAGCTCACCACCGGTCGTTTCCACAGATACGCAGTATTTT.

This clonotype was counted only a few times. V is TRBV24-1 and J is TRBJ1-1; no clear D. The V gene lost 5 bases and the J gene lost 1 base, with 7 bases spanning the gap. CDR3 length: 13 amino acids. Germline V gene lookup returns CDR1 KGHDR and CDR2 SFDVKD. The CDR3 coding sequence is TGTGCCACCAGTGCTGACTGGAACACTGAAGCTTTCTTT. Protein: CATSADWNTEAFF.

This clonotype appeared a few times. This rearrangement joins TRBV5-6 to TRBJ2-7, with D maybe TRBD1 (6 bases). V shed 7 bases and J shed 0 bases, with 14 bases lying between them. From germline, CDR1 is SGHDT and CDR2 YYEEEE. The CDR3 runs to 14 residues. CDR3 sequence reads: CASGLTGASYEQYV. For the CDR3, the DNA is TGTGCCAGCGGACTGACAGGAGCCTCCTACGAGCAGTACGTC.

This clonotype was detected only a few times. The chain links TRBV5-1 to TRBJ2-7, with D perhaps matching TRBD1 (6 bases). The length of the CDR3 is 13 residues. Trimming left V 3 bases short and J 7 bases short, with 14 bases between. CDR1 is SGHRS, CDR2 YFSETQ, per germline. As DNA, the CDR3 is TGCGCCAGCAGCTCCCAGGGGCACGGGGAGCAGTACGTC. Its translation: CASSSQGHGEQYV.

The chain uses TRBV9 and TRBJ1-5; D is perhaps TRBD1 (5 bases). Trimming pared 4 bases from V and 3 bases from J, leaving 14 bases between. Germline V lookup: CDR1 SGDLS, CDR2 YYNGEE. CDR3 length equals 15 residues. CDR3 DNA sequence: TGTGCCAGCAGCACCGGGGGGAGCGCCAATCAGCCCCAGCATTTT. As protein: CASSTGGSANQPQHF.

This clonotype came up a few times. This chain links TRBV20-1 with TRBJ1-5, with D uncertain. Trimming took off 3 bases at V and 2 bases at J, with 14 bases between the two ends. CDR3 size: 15 residues. Germline values: CDR1 DFQATT, CDR2 SNEGSKA (reference sequence). The CDR3 DNA reads as TGCAGTGCTAGCGATATCCCGGAGGGCAATCAGCCCCAGCATTTT. Translated, it gives CSASDIPEGNQPQHF.

The chain has TRBV12-3 or TRBV12-4 and TRBJ1-4, with 7 bases matching TRBD1. After removal of 5 bases from V and 5 bases from J, the junction contained 8 bases not matched to a gene. The CDR3 totals 15 residues. The CDR3 DNA is TGTGCCAGCAGTGAAATCGGGACAGCAAATGAAAAACTGTTTTTT. Its protein is CASSEIGTANEKLFF.

At least ten counts were recorded for this clonotype. V gene TRBV18 combines with J gene TRBJ2-5; perhaps TRBD1 as D (6 bases). The germline V and J ends were trimmed by 2 bases and 3 bases, with 7 bases remaining between them. This CDR3 comprises 13 residues. Germline V gene lookup returns CDR1 KGHSH and CDR2 LQKENI. CDR3 residues: CASSPRGKETQYF. For the CDR3, the DNA is TGTGCCAGCTCACCAAGGGGGAAAGAGACCCAGTACTTC.

The chain recombines TRBV6-4 with TRBJ1-2; the D is unclear. The germline gives CDR1 MRHNA, CDR2 SNTAGT. The CDR3 covers 14 residues. The germline V and J ends were trimmed by 6 bases and 4 bases, with 15 bases remaining between them. The CDR3 DNA sequence: TGTGCCAGCAGCAAGGACTCCTCCTCCTATGGCTACACCTTC. Its translation is CASSKDSSSYGYTF.

The chain joins TRBV20-1 to TRBJ1-4; D gene unclear. V was pared by 3 bases and J by 8 bases, with 10 bases between. The CDR3 has 12 amino acids. CDR1 is DFQATT, CDR2 SNEGSKA, per germline (reference sequence). The CDR3 sequence is CSARHSLEKLFF. The CDR3 nucleotides are TGCAGTGCTAGGCACAGCCTGGAAAAACTGTTTTTT.

This clonotype was picked up many times. The chain uses TRBV4-1 and TRBJ1-1; no clear D gene. This CDR3 has 14 residues. Trimming cost V 1 base and J 0 bases, with 6 bases left between them. Germline CDR1 MGHRA, CDR2 YSYEKL. The CDR3 DNA reads TGCGCCAGCAGCCAAGGACTTCTGAACACTGAAGCTTTCTTT. Translated, it gives CASSQGLLNTEAFF.

This clonotype has at least ten counts. The chain couples TRBV11-2 to TRBJ2-3; D is possibly TRBD2 (6 bases). Germline CDR1 reads SGHAT; CDR2 reads FQNNGV. V gave up 1 base and J gave up 1 base, with 9 bases separating them. There are 15 residues in the CDR3. CDR3 sequence (DNA): TGTGCCAGCAGCTTAGTAGGGAGGCGCACAGATACGCAGTATTTT. Translating it yields CASSLVGRRTDTQYF.